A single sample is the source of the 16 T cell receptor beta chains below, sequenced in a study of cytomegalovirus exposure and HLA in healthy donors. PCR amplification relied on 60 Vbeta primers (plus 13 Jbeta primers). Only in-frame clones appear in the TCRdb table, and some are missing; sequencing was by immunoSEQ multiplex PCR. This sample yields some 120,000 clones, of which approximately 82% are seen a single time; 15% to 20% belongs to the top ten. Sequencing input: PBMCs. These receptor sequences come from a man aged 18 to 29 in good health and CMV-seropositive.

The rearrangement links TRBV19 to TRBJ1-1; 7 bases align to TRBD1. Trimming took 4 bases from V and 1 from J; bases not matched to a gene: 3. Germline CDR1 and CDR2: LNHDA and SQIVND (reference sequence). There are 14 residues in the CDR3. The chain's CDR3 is CASSTGTANTEAFF. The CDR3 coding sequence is TGTGCCAGTAGTACGGGGACAGCGAACACTGAAGCTTTCTTT.

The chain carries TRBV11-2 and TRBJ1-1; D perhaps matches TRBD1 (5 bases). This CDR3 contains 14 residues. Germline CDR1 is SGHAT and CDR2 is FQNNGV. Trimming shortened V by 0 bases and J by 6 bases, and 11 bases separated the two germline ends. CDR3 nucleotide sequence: TGTGCCAGCAGCTTAGAGTTACGGGGGGCTGAAGCTTTCTTT. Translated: CASSLELRGAEAFF. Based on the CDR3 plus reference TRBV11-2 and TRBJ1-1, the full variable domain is EAGVAQSPRYKIIEKRQSVAFWCNPISGHATLYWYQQILGQGPKLLIQFQNNGVVDDSQLPKDRFSAERLKGVDSTLKIQPAKLEDSAVYLCASSLELRGAEAFFGQGTRLTVV.

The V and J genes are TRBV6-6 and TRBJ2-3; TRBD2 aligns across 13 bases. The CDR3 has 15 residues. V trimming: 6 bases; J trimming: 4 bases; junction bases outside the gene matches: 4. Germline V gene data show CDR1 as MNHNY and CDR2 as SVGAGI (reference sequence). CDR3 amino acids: CASSRLAGGSDTQYF. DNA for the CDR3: TGTGCCAGCAGCCGACTAGCGGGGGGCTCAGATACGCAGTATTTT.

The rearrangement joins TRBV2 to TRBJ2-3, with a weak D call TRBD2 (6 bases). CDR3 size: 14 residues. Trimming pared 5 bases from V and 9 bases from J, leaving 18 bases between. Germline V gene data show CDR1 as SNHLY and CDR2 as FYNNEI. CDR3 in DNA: TGTGCCAGCAGTCCTGGGACTTCTCCTGGGACGCAGTATTTT. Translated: CASSPGTSPGTQYF.

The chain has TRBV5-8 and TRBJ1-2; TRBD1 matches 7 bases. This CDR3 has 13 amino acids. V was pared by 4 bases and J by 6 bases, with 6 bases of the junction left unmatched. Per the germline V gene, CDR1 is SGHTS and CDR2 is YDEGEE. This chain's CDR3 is CASSPTGFHGYTF. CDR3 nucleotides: TGTGCCAGCAGCCCGACAGGGTTTCATGGCTACACCTTC.

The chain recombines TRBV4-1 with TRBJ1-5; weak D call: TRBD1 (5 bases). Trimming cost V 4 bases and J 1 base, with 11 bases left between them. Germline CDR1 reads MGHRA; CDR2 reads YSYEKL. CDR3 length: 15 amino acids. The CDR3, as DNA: TGCGCCAGCAGCCCAGGGCTGGCGAGCAATCAGCCCCAGCATTTT. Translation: CASSPGLASNQPQHF.

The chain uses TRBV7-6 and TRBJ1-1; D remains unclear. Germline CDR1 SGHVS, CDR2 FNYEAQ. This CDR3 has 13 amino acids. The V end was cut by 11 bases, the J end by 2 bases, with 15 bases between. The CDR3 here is CASRGAGNTEAFF. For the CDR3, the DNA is TGTGCCTCCCGAGGAGCTGGTAACACTGAAGCTTTCTTT.

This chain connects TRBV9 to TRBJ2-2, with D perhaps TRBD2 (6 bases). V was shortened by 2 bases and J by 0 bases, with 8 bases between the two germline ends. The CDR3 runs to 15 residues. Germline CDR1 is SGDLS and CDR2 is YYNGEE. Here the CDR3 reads CASSVGDSNTGELFF. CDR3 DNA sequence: TGTGCCAGCAGCGTCGGGGACTCGAACACCGGGGAGCTGTTTTTT.

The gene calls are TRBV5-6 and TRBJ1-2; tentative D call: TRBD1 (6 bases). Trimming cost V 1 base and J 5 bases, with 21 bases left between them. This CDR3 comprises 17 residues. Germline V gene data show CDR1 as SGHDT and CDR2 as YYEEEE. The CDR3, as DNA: TGTGCCAGCAGCTTGCCCTCCCCTCAGGACAGTGAGTATGGCTACACCTTC. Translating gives CASSLPSPQDSEYGYTF. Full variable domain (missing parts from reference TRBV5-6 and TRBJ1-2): DAGVTQSPTHLIKTRGQQVTLRCSPKSGHDTVSWYQQALGQGPQFIFQYYEEEERQRGNFPDRFSGHQFPNYSSELNVNALLLGDSALYLCASSLPSPQDSEYGYTFGSGTRLTVV.

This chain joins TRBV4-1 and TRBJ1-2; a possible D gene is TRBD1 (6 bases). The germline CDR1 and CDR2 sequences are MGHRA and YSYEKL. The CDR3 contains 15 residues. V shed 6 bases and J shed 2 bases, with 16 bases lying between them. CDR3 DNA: TGCGCCAGCAGTCGAACGACAGGAGACAACTATGGCTACACCTTC. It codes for CASSRTTGDNYGYTF.

CDR3 sequence (DNA): TGTGCCAGCAGCGCCCAGGGTTCTAGCACAGATACGCAGTATTTT. Its translation: CASSAQGSSTDTQYF. The chain is built from TRBV2 and TRBJ2-3, with a possible D match to TRBD1 (5 bases). This CDR3 spans 15 amino acids. In germline, CDR1 is SNHLY, CDR2 FYNNEI. The germline V and J ends were trimmed by 6 bases and 0 bases, with 13 bases remaining between them. Looking up the rest from reference TRBV2 and TRBJ2-3 gives the full variable domain: EPEVTQTPSHQVTQMGQEVILRCVPISNHLYFYWYRQILGQKVEFLVSFYNNEISEKSEIFDDQFSVERPDGSNFTLKIRSTKLEDSAMYFCASSAQGSSTDTQYFGPGTRLTVL.

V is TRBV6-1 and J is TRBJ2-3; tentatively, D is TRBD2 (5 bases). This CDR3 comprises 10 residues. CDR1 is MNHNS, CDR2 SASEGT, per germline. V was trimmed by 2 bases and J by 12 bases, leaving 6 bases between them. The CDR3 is CASSERGQYF. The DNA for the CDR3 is TGTGCCAGCAGTGAACGGGGTCAGTATTTT.

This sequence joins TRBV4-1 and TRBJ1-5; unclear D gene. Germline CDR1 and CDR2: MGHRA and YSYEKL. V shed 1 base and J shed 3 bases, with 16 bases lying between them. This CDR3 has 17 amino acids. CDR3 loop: CASSQADLGLINQPQHF. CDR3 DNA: TGCGCCAGCAGCCAAGCAGACTTAGGACTGATCAATCAGCCCCAGCATTTT.

CDR3 sequence: CASSYDPGIGQYF. CDR3 bases: TGTGCCAGCAGTTACGATCCGGGTATAGGGCAGTACTTC. The rearrangement links TRBV6-5 to TRBJ2-7; D unresolved. This CDR3 is built from 13 residues. CDR1 is MNHEY and CDR2 is SVGAGI in the germline V gene. The V gene lost 2 bases and the J gene lost 9 bases, with 14 bases spanning the gap.

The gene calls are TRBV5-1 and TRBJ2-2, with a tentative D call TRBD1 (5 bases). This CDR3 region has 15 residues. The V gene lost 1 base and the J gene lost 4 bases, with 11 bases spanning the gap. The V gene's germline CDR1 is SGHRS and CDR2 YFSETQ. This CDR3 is CASSLSQGVTGELFF. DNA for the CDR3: TGCGCCAGCAGCTTGTCTCAGGGCGTCACCGGGGAGCTGTTTTTT.

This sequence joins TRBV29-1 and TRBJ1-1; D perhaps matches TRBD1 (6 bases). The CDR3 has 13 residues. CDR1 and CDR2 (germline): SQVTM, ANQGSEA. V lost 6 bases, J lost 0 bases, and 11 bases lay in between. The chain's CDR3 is CSVRGLMNTEAFF. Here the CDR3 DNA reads TGCAGCGTGCGGGGGCTTATGAACACTGAAGCTTTCTTT.